This record looks at one T cell receptor (beta chain) sequence and its context. The data stem from a study of blood T cell repertoires in COVID-19. The overall study: Whether acute or convalescent, the COVID-19 samples came from the United States, Italy and Spain.

This CDR3 has 18 amino acids. Losses at the gene ends were 2 bases for V and 2 bases for J; bases not matched to a gene: 9. The germline V gene has CDR1 MGHRA and CDR2 YSYEKL. In the original processing: Cell counts per sample came from amplifying reference gene primers. Assay: immunoSEQ multiplex PCR; the TCRdb copy retains only in-frame clones and omits some. V, J and clone size are those of that table, while D and trimming were read from the DNA. This sample has about 300,000 clones, with 89% found just once. Followed longitudinally, the Seattle patients had been enrolled during active infection. The J gene is TRBJ2-3, the V gene TRBV4-1; 11 nucleotides agree with TRBD2. The specimen sequenced was peripheral blood. This TCR was recovered from a woman in her thirties with COVID-19, enrolled during active disease. CDR3 coding DNA: TGCGCCAGCAGCCAACTTGATCGACTAGCGGGGAACACAGATACGCAGTATTTT. Protein sequence: CASSQLDRLAGNTDTQYF.